This T cell receptor (beta chain) emerged from a study of shared clonotypes between healthy human individuals. Overall study context: The study used three CD4 naive, three CD4 memory, two CD8 naive and one CD8 memory plate per donor.

Between the trimmed V and J ends, which lost 6 bases and 1 base, there was a span of 18 bases. CDR1 is SNHLY, CDR2 FYNNEI, per germline. The CDR3 runs 16 residues. Findings and caveats of the study: There were few donors, and this limited the genetic and exposure-history diversity represented. Memory subsets generally showed lower estimated richness than naive subsets.

Points on this clone: Its antigen remains unidentified.

Samples underwent the assay at deep level. Here immunoSEQ multiplex PCR was the method, and the copy in TCRdb shows in-frame clones only, minus some. Of hundreds of thousands of clones in the sample, about 74% were seen once. The V and J genes are TRBV2 and TRBJ1-1; possible D gene TRBD1, 5 bases. The sequencing sample was made of memory CD4+ T cells sorted from blood. The subset was: CD45RA-negative fraction. This receptor was obtained from a woman aged 30 to 39 in good health. The CDR3 loop is CASRPPRRTGNTEAFF. The CDR3 DNA reads as TGTGCCAGCAGACCCCCCCGGCGCACAGGGAACACTGAAGCTTTCTTT. Based on the CDR3 plus reference TRBV2 and TRBJ1-1, the full variable domain is EPEVTQTPSHQVTQMGQEVILRCVPISNHLYFYWYRQILGQKVEFLVSFYNNEISEKSEIFDDQFSVERPDGSNFTLKIRSTKLEDSAMYFCASRPPRRTGNTEAFFGQGTRLTVV.